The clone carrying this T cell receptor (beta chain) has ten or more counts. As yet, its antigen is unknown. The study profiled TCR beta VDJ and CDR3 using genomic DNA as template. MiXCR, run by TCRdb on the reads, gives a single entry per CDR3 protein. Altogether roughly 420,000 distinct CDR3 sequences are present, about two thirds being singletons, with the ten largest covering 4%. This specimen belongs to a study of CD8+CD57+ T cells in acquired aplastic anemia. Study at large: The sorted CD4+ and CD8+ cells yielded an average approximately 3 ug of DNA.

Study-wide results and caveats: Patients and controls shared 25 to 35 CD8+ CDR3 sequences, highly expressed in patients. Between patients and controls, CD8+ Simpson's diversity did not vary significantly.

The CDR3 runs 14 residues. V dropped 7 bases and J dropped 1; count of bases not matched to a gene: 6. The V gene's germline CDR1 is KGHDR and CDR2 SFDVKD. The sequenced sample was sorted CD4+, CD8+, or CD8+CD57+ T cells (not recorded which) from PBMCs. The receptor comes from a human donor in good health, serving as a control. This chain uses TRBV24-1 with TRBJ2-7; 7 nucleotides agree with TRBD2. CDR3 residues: CATSSGGSSYEQYF. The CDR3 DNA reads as TGTGCCACCAGCTCGGGGGGATCTTCCTACGAGCAGTACTTC.